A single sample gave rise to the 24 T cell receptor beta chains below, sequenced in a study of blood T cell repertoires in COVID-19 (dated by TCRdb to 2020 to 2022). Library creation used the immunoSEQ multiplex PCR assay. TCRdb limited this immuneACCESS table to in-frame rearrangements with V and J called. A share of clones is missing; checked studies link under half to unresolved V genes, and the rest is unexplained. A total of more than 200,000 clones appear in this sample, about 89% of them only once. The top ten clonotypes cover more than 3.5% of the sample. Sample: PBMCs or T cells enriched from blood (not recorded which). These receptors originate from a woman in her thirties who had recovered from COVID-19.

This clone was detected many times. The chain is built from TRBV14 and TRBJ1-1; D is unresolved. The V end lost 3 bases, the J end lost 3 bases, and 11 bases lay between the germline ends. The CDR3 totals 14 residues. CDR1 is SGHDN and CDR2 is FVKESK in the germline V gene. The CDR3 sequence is CASSHGWRDTEAFF. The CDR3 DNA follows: TGTGCCAGCAGCCACGGGTGGCGGGACACTGAAGCTTTCTTT.

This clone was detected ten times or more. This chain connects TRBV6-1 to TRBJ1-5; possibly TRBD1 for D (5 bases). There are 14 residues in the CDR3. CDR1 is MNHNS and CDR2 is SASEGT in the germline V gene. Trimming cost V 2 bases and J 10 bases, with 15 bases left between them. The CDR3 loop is CASSENQGLAPQHF. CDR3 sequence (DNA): TGTGCCAGCAGTGAAAATCAGGGTCTGGCCCCCCAGCATTTT.

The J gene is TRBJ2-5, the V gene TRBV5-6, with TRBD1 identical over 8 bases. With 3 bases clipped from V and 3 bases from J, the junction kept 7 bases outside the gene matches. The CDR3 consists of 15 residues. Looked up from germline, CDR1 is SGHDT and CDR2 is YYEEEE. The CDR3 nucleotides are TGTGCCAGCAGCTCCGGACAGGGTAGGGAAGAGACCCAGTACTTC. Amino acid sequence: CASSSGQGREETQYF.

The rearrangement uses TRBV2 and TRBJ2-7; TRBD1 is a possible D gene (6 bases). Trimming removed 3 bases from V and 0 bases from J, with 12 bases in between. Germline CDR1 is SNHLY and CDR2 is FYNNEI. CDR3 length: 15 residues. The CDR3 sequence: CASSDSRQASYEQYF. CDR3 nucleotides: TGTGCCAGCAGTGATTCGAGACAGGCCTCCTACGAGCAGTACTTC.

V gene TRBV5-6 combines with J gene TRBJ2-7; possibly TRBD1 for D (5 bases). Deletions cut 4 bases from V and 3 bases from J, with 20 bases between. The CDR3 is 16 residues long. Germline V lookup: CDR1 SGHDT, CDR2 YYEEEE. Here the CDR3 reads CASSLSLPDTIYEQYF. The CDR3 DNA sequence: TGTGCCAGCAGCCTCAGCCTGCCGGACACAATCTACGAGCAGTACTTC.

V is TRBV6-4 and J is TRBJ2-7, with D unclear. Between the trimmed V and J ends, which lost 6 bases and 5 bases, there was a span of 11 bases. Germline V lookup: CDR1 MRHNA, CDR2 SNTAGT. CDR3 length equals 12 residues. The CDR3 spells CASSPTWDEQYF. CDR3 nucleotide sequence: TGTGCCAGCAGCCCGACTTGGGACGAGCAGTACTTC.

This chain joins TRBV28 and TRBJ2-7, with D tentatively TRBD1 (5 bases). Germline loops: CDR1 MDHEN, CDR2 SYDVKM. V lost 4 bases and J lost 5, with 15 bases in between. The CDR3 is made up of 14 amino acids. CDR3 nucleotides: TGTGCCAGCAGTTCCCCAGCGTTCAGGGACGAGCAGTACTTC. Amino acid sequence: CASSSPAFRDEQYF.

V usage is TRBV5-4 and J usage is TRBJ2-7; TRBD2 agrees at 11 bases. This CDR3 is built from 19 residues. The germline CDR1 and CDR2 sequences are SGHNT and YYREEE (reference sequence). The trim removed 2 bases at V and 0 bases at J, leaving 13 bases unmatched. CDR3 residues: CASSLGLAGGGPNSYEQYF. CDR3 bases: TGTGCCAGCAGCTTAGGGCTAGCGGGAGGAGGCCCAAACTCCTACGAGCAGTACTTC.

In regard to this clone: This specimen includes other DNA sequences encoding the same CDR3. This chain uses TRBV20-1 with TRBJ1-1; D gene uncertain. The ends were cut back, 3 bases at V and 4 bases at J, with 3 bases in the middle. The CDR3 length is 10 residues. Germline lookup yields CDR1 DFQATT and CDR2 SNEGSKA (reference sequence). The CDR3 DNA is TGCAGTGCTAGGCGCACTGAAGCTTTCTTT. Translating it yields CSARRTEAFF.

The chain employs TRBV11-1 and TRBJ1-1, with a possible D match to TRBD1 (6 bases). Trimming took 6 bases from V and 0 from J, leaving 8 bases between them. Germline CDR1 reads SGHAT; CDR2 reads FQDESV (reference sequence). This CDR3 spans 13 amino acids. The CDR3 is CASSQGLNTEAFF. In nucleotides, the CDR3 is TGTGCCAGCAGTCAGGGGTTGAACACTGAAGCTTTCTTT.

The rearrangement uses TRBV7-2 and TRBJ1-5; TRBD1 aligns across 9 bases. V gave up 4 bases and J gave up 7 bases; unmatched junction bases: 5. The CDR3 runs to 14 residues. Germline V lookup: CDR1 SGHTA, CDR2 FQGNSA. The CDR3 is CASSSGDRVQPQHF. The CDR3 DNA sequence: TGTGCCAGCAGCTCAGGGGACAGGGTGCAGCCCCAGCATTTT. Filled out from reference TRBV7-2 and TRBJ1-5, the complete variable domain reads GAGVSQSPSNKVTEKGKDVELRCDPISGHTALYWYRQSLGQGLEFLIYFQGNSAPDKSGLPSDRFSAERTGGSVSTLTIQRTQQEDSAVYLCASSSGDRVQPQHFGDGTRLSIL.

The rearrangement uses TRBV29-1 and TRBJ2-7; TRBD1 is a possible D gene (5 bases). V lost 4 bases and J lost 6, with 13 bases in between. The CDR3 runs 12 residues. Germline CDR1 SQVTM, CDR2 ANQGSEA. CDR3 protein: CSVGGASAEQYF. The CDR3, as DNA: TGCAGCGTTGGGGGCGCATCTGCCGAGCAGTACTTC.

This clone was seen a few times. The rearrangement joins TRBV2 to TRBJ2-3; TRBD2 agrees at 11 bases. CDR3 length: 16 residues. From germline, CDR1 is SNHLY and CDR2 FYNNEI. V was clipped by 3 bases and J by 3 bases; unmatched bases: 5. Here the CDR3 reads CASSEFSSGRTDTQYF. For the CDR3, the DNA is TGTGCCAGCAGTGAGTTTTCTAGCGGGAGGACAGATACGCAGTATTTT.

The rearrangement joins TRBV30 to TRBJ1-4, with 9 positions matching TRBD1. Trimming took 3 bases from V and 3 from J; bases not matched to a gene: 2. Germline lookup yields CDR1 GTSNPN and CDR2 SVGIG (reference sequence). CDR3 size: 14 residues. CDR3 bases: TGTGCCTGGAGCAGGACAGGGGCTAATGAAAAACTGTTTTTT. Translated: CAWSRTGANEKLFF. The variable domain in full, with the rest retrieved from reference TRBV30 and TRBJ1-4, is SQTIHQWPATLVQPVGSPLSLECTVEGTSNPNLYWYRQAAGRGLQLLFYSVGIGQISSEVPQNLSASRPQDRQFILSSKKLLLSDSGFYLCAWSRTGANEKLFFGSGTQLSVL.

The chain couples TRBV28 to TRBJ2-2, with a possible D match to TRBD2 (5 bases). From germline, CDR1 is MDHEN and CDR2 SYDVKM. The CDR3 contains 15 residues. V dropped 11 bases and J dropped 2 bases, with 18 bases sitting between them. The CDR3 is CALGSGSANTGELFF. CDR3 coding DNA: TGTGCCCTGGGGTCGGGGTCGGCAAACACCGGGGAGCTGTTTTTT.

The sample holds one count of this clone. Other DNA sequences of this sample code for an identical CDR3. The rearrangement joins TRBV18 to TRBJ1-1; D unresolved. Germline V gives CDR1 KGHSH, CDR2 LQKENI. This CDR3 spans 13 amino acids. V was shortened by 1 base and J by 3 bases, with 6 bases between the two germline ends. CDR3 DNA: TGTGCCAGCTCACCACTGAGGGACACTGAAGCTTTCTTT. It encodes CASSPLRDTEAFF.

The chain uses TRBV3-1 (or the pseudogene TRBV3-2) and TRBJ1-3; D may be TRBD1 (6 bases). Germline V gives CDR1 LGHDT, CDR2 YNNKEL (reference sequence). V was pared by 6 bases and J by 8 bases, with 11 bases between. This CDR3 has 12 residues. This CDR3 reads CASRQKGDTIYF. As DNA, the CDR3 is TGTGCCAGCAGGCAGAAGGGGGACACCATATATTTT.

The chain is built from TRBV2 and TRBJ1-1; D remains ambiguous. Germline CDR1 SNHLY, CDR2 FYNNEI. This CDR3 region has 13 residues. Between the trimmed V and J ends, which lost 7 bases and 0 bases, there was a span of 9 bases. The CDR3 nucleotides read TGTGCCAGCATGAGGGTAATGAACACTGAAGCTTTCTTT. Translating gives CASMRVMNTEAFF.

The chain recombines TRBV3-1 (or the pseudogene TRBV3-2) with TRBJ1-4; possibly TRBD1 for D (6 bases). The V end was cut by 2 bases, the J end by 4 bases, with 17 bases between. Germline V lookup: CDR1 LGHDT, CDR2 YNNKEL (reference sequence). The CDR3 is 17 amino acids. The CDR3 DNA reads TGTGCCAGCAGCCAAATATCGGGTGGGACAATTAATGAAAAACTGTTTTTT. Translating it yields CASSQISGGTINEKLFF.

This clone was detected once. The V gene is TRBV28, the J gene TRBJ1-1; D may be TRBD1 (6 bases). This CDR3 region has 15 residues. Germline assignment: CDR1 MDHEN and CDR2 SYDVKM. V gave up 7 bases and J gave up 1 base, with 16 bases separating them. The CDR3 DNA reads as TGTGCCAGCACCCGAGGGGGAACGGGGAACACTGAAGCTTTCTTT. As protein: CASTRGGTGNTEAFF.

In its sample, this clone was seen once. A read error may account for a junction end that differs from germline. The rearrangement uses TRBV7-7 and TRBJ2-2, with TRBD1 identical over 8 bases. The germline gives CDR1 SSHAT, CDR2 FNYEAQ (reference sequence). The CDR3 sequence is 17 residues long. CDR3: CASSLNFGTGNTGELFF. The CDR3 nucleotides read TGTGCTAGCAGCTTGAACTTTGGGACAGGCAACACCGGGGAGCTGTTTTTT.

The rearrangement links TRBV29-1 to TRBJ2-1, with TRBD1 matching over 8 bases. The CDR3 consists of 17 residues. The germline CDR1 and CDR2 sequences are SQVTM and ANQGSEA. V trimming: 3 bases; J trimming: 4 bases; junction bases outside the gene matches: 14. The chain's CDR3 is CSVDGAGQGGFYNEQFF. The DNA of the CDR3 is TGCAGCGTTGATGGGGCCGGACAGGGAGGATTTTACAATGAGCAGTTCTTC.

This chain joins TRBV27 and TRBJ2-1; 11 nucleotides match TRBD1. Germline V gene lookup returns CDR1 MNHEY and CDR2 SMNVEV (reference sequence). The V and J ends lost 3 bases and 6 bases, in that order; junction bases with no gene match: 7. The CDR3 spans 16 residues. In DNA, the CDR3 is TGTGCCAGCAGTTTGGACAGGGGGCTTCTTTCCAATGAGCAGTTCTTC. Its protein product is CASSLDRGLLSNEQFF.

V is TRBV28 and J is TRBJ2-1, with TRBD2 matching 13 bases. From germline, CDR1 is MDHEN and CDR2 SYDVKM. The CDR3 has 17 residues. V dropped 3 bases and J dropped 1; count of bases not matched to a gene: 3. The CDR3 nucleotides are TGTGCCAGCAGTTTCCCACTAGCGGGAGGGTCCTACAATGAGCAGTTCTTC. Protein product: CASSFPLAGGSYNEQFF.